This entry lists 22 T cell receptor beta chains sequenced from one sample in a study of blood T cells in healthy people across ages. Combining a sample-barcoded 5' primer with a J-beta primer mix, a second PCR ran for about 7 to 12 cycles. MiXCR, applied by TCRdb to the 5' RACE reads, yields one record per CDR3 protein. The sample yields more than 500,000 distinct CDR3 sequences, about 27% seen once. These data were likewise used in another study, on T cells of mothers and their children.

The sequenced sample was blood. These receptors all come from a boy aged 2-9 years in good health.

The chain couples TRBV3-1 to TRBJ2-5; D gene unclear. The better agreement between TRBJ2-7 and the DNA end casts doubt on the J call. Germline V gives CDR1 LGHDT, CDR2 YNNKEL (reference sequence). The CDR3 is 14 amino acids. The DNA for the CDR3 is TGTGCCAGCAGCCAAGTTTTGACCGCCAACGAGCAGTACTTC. Translated: CASSQVLTANEQYF.

Only a few counts were recorded for this clonotype. V usage is TRBV7-3 and J usage is TRBJ2-2; the D gene is possibly TRBD1 (5 bases). This CDR3 is built from 14 residues. The germline V and J ends were trimmed by 4 bases and 4 bases, with 10 bases remaining between them. The germline V gene has CDR1 SGHTA and CDR2 FQGTGA. CDR3 sequence reads: CASSSTGSTGELFF. In nucleotides, the CDR3 is TGTGCCAGCAGCTCTACAGGATCCACCGGGGAGCTGTTTTTT.

The chain carries TRBV7-9 and TRBJ2-5, with D possibly being TRBD1 or TRBD2 (5 bases each). The DNA end favors TRBJ2-7, so the J call may be wrong. The germline V gene encodes CDR1 SEHNR and CDR2 FQNEAQ (reference sequence). There are 15 residues in the CDR3. Here the CDR3 reads CASLQHQGTGYEQYF. The CDR3 bases are TGTGCCAGCCTACAACACCAGGGTACGGGGTACGAGCAGTACTTC.

The V call is TRBV3-1, the J call TRBJ2-5, with D uncertain. V was shortened by 0 bases and J by 6 bases, with 5 bases between the two germline ends. CDR1 is LGHDT, CDR2 YNNKEL, per germline (reference sequence). This CDR3 is built from 12 residues. The CDR3 region has the DNA TGTGCCAGCAGCCAAGACCCCCAGACCCAGTACTTC. It encodes CASSQDPQTQYF.

The chain couples TRBV27 to TRBJ2-7, with D maybe TRBD1 (5 bases). V lost 6 bases, J lost 2 bases, and 11 bases lay in between. Germline V gives CDR1 MNHEY, CDR2 SMNVEV (reference sequence). This CDR3 spans 13 amino acids. The CDR3 sequence: CASRPAGPYEQYF. The CDR3 DNA reads as TGTGCCAGCAGGCCCGCAGGGCCCTACGAGCAGTACTTC.

This clonotype occurred a few times. The chain is built from TRBV12-3 or TRBV12-4 and TRBJ1-1; D is unresolved. Between the trimmed V and J ends, which lost 6 bases and 1 base, there was a span of 9 bases. The CDR3 loop spans 13 amino acids. CDR3 amino acids: CASSFGSNTEAFF. CDR3 sequence (DNA): TGTGCCAGCAGCTTTGGATCGAACACTGAAGCTTTCTTT.

This clonotype was seen a handful of times. The chain is built from TRBV24-1 and TRBJ2-2; 7 bases fit TRBD2. The germline CDR1 and CDR2 sequences are KGHDR and SFDVKD. The CDR3 is 20 residues long. The J segment lost 0 bases and the V segment lost 1 base, leaving 13 bases of the junction unmatched. CDR3 in DNA: TGTGCCACCAGTGATTTAGGTTGGCTAGCGGCATATACGAACACCGGGGAGCTGTTTTTT. This codes for CATSDLGWLAAYTNTGELFF.

V gene TRBV15 combines with J gene TRBJ1-4; a possible D gene is TRBD1 (5 bases). The CDR3 loop spans 15 amino acids. Germline CDR1 reads LNHNV; CDR2 reads YYDKDF (reference sequence). Trimming stripped 0 bases from V and 8 bases from J, with 13 bases between. The CDR3 sequence is CATSRDPRGGEKLFF. DNA for the CDR3: TGTGCCACCAGCAGAGATCCCCGGGGGGGAGAAAAACTGTTTTTT.

This clonotype came up a few times. This CDR3 fails to terminate in the conserved phenylalanine or tryptophan, so it likely reflects a read error. The chain combines TRBV12-3 or TRBV12-4 with TRBJ2-5, with unresolved D. This CDR3 comprises 15 residues. Trimming took 2 bases from V and 4 from J, leaving 14 bases between them. CDR3 sequence (DNA): TGTGCCAGCAGTTTATTGTCAGTGTACCGAGAGACCCAGTACCTC. Encoded protein: CASSLLSVYRETQYL.

The gene calls are TRBV5-4 and TRBJ1-1, with TRBD1 as a possible D gene (5 bases). There are 12 residues in the CDR3. Germline loops: CDR1 SGHNT, CDR2 YYREEE (reference sequence). V was shortened by 5 bases and J by 5 bases, with 10 bases between the two germline ends. The CDR3 spells CASRGRGTEAFF. The CDR3 coding sequence is TGTGCCAGCAGAGGCCGGGGGACTGAAGCTTTCTTT.

This chain links TRBV5-1 with TRBJ2-1; unclear D gene. CDR3 size: 15 residues. Per the germline V gene, CDR1 is SGHRS and CDR2 is YFSETQ. V lost 4 bases to trimming and J lost 2 bases, with 13 bases between them. The CDR3 DNA follows: TGCGCCAGCAGCAGGGCCGGCCCACCCTACAATGAGCAGTTCTTC. This translates into CASSRAGPPYNEQFF. The whole variable domain, filled in from reference TRBV5-1 and TRBJ2-1, reads KAGVTQTPRYLIKTRGQQVTLSCSPISGHRSVSWYQQTPGQGLQFLFEYFSETQRNKGNFPGRFSGRQFSNSRSEMNVSTLELGDSALYLCASSRAGPPYNEQFFGPGTRLTVL.

The chain employs TRBV5-1 and TRBJ2-3, with TRBD2 matching over 13 bases. The CDR3 runs 16 residues. V shed 5 bases, J shed 4 bases, and the junction held 7 bases outside the gene matches. Germline-derived CDR1 and CDR2 are SGHRS and YFSETQ. The CDR3: CASSSLAGGMPDTQYF. CDR3 bases: TGCGCCAGCAGTTCACTAGCGGGGGGGATGCCAGATACGCAGTATTTT.

In regard to this clonotype: The conserved phenylalanine or tryptophan is not found at the CDR3 terminus, so this likely reflects a read error. CDR3 sequence (DNA): TGTGCCAGCAGTTGGGGACTAGCGGGAGGGAGGACAGATACGCAGTATTCT. Protein sequence: CASSWGLAGGRTDTQYS. This sequence joins TRBV12-3 or TRBV12-4 and TRBJ2-3, with 16 bases fitting TRBD2. The junction had 4 bases not matched to a gene; V was cut back by 4 bases and J by 3 bases. The CDR3 extends over 17 amino acids.

V usage is TRBV7-2 and J usage is TRBJ1-4, with 7 nucleotides matching TRBD1. Losses at the gene ends were 2 bases for V and 8 bases for J; bases not matched to a gene: 5. Germline-derived CDR1 and CDR2 are SGHTA and FQGNSA. The CDR3 has 14 residues. CDR3 loop: CASSLRQGEEKLFF. The CDR3 DNA is TGTGCCAGCAGCTTAAGACAGGGAGAGGAAAAACTGTTTTTT.

The table lists this clonotype with a few counts. This chain connects TRBV14 to TRBJ2-5; no firm D call. Germline V CDR1 and CDR2: SGHDN, FVKESK. There are 14 residues in the CDR3. V was trimmed by 3 bases and J by 5 bases, leaving 13 bases between them. CDR3 residues: CASSHLMATETQYF. The CDR3, as DNA: TGTGCCAGCAGCCATTTGATGGCGACTGAGACCCAGTACTTC.

The chain joins TRBV5-1 to TRBJ2-3; 8 positions agree with TRBD1. CDR3 length: 15 amino acids. Germline loops: CDR1 SGHRS, CDR2 YFSETQ. The trim removed 8 bases at V and 0 bases at J, leaving 8 bases unmatched. The CDR3, as DNA: TGCGCCAGAAGCCCCGGGGACAGGAGCACAGATACGCAGTATTTT. Protein sequence: CARSPGDRSTDTQYF.

The V and J genes are TRBV25-1 and TRBJ2-1, with D perhaps TRBD1 or TRBD2 (6 bases each). Germline CDR1 and CDR2: MGHDK and SYGVNS. The germline V and J ends were trimmed by 4 bases and 2 bases, with 12 bases remaining between them. The CDR3 consists of 15 residues. The CDR3 is CASSAAGGPYNEQFF. CDR3 nucleotide sequence: TGTGCCAGCAGTGCGGCCGGGGGCCCCTACAATGAGCAGTTCTTC.

The sample holds a few counts of this clonotype. The chain uses TRBV7-9 and TRBJ1-2, with no clear D. Trimming took 1 base from V and 2 from J, leaving 11 bases between them. Germline V lookup: CDR1 SEHNR, CDR2 FQNEAQ (reference sequence). The CDR3 has 15 amino acids. The CDR3 loop reads CASSLDRRSNYGYTF. The CDR3 DNA sequence: TGTGCCAGCAGCTTAGATAGACGGTCCAACTATGGCTACACCTTC.

This clonotype turned up a few times. The V call is TRBV10-2, the J call TRBJ2-7; D is possibly TRBD2 (5 bases). The J call may be in error: the DNA end matches TRBJ2-1 better. The CDR3 consists of 15 residues. Germline CDR1 is WSHSY and CDR2 is SAAADI. The CDR3: CASSVNRWRHNEQFF. Written as DNA, the CDR3 is TGCGCCAGCAGTGTTAACAGATGGAGGCACAATGAGCAGTTCTTC.

The V gene is TRBV29-1, the J gene TRBJ1-2; the D gene is possibly TRBD1 (5 bases). Trimming took 4 bases from V and 8 from J, leaving 8 bases between them. CDR1 SQVTM and CDR2 ANQGSEA come from the germline V gene. The CDR3 sequence is 10 residues long. The CDR3 region is CSVGEGGYTF. The CDR3, as DNA: TGCAGCGTTGGAGAGGGGGGCTACACCTTC.

V is TRBV15 and J is TRBJ2-3, with 12 bases fitting TRBD2. This CDR3 is 16 amino acids long. With 4 bases clipped from V and 5 bases from J, the junction kept 7 bases outside the gene matches. Germline CDR1 reads LNHNV; CDR2 reads YYDKDF (reference sequence). The CDR3 region has the DNA TGTGCCACCAGCACCCTAGCGGGGGGGCCGGAAGATACGCAGTATTTT. Translation gives CATSTLAGGPEDTQYF.

This clonotype showed up just a few times. The chain is built from TRBV13 and TRBJ2-3; possibly TRBD2 for D (5 bases). Deletions cut 2 bases from V and 0 bases from J, with 15 bases between. Germline V gene data show CDR1 as PRHDT and CDR2 as FYEKMQ (reference sequence). This CDR3 comprises 17 residues. The CDR3 loop is CASSLRISGGSTDTQYF. The CDR3 DNA reads TGTGCCAGCAGCTTACGTATTAGTGGCGGGAGCACAGATACGCAGTATTTT.